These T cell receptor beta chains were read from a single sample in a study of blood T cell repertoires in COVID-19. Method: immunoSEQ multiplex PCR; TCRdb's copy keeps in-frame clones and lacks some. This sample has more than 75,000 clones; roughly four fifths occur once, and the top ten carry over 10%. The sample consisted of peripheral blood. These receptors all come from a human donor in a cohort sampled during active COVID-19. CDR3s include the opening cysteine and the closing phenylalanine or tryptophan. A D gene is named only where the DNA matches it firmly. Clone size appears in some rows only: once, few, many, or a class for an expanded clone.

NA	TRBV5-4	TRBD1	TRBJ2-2	TGTGCCAGCAGCCCGGACAGGGTGGGAACCGGGGAGCTGTTTTTT	CASSPDRVGTGELFF
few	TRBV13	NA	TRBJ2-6	TGTGCCAGCAGCTTAGGGACGGGATCACCTGGGGCCAACGTCCTGACTTTC	CASSLGTGSPGANVLTF
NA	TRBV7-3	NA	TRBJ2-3	TGTGCCAGCAGCTCGTCGGGCACAGATACGCAGTATTTT	CASSSSGTDTQYF
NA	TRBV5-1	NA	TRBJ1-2	TGCGCCAGCAGGACTACCGCCGCCGGCTACACCTTC	CASRTTAAGYTF
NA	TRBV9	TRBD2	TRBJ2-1	TGTGCCAGCAGCGTAGGGGTATATGAGACTAGCGGGGGAGTACGATTCTTC	CASSVGVYETSGGVRFF
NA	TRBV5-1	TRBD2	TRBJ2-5	TGCGCCAGCAGCCATCGACTAGCTCCAGGGGAGACCCAGTACTTC	CASSHRLAPGETQYF
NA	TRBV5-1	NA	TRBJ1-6	TGCGCCAGCAGCGACCGGGACACGAGCTCCTATAATTCACCCCTCCACTTT	CASSDRDTSSYNSPLHF
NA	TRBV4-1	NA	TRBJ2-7	TGCGCCAGCAGCCAAGGCGGTTTGGAGCAGTACTTC	CASSQGGLEQYF
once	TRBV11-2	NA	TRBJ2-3	TGTGCCAGCAGCTTGTCGTTTAGCACAGATACGCAGTATTTT	CASSLSFSTDTQYF
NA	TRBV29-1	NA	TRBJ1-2	TGCAGCGTTGAAGAACGGGGAGCTAACTATGGCTACACCTTC	CSVEERGANYGYTF
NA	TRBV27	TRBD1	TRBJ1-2	TGTGCCAGCAGTTTCCGGGACAGGGGGCGGCATGGCTACACCTTC	CASSFRDRGRHGYTF
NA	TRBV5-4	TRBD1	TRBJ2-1	TGTGCCAGCAGCTCCCGGGACAGGGGGGTACATGAGCAGTTCTTC	CASSSRDRGVHEQFF
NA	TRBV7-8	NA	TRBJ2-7	TGTGCCAGCAGCTTAGGAGCCTACGAGCAGTACTTC	CASSLGAYEQYF